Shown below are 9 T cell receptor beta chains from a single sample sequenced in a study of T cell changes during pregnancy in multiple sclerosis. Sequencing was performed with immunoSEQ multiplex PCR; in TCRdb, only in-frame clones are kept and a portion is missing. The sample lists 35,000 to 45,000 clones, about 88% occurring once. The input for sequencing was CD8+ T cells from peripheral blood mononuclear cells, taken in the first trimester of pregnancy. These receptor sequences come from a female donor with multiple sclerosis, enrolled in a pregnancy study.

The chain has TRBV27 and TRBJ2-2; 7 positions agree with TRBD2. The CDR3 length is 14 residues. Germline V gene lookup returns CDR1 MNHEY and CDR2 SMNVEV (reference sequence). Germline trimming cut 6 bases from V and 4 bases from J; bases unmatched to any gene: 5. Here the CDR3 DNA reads TGTGCCAGCAGGGAGCGGGGCCTCACCGGGGAGCTGTTTTTT. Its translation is CASRERGLTGELFF.

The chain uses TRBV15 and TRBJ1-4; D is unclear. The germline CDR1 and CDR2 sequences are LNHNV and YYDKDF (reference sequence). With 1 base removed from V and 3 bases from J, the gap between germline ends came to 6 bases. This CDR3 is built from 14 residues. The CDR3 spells CATSRARANEKLFF. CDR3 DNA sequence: TGTGCCACCAGCAGAGCACGGGCTAATGAAAAACTGTTTTTT.

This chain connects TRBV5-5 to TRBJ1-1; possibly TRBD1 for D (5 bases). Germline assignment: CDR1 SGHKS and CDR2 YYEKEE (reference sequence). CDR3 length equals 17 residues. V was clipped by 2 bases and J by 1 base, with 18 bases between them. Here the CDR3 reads CASSFSPGGGGNTEAFF. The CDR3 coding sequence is TGTGCCAGCAGCTTCTCCCCGGGGGGGGGTGGGAACACTGAAGCTTTCTTT. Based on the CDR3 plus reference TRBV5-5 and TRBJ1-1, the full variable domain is DAGVTQSPTHLIKTRGQQVTLRCSPISGHKSVSWYQQVLGQGPQFIFQYYEKEERGRGNFPDRFSARQFPNYSSELNVNALLLGDSALYLCASSFSPGGGGNTEAFFGQGTRLTVV.

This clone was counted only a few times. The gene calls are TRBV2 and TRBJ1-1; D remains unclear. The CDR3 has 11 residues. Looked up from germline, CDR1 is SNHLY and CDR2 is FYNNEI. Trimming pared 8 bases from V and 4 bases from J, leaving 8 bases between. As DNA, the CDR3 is TGTGCCAGCGTCGGGGTCACTGAAGCTTTCTTT. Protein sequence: CASVGVTEAFF.

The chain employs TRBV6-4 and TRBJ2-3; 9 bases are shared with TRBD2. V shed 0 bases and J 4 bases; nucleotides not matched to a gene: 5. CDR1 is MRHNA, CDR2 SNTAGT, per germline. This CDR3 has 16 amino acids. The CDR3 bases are TGTGCCAGCAGTGACTCGACCGGCGGGGGGGCAGATACGCAGTATTTT. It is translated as CASSDSTGGGADTQYF.

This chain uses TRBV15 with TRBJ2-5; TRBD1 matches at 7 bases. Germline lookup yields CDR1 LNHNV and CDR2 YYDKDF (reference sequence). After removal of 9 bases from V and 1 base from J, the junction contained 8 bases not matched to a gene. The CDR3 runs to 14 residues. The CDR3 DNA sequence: TGTGCCACTAGAGACAGGGAGACCCAAGAGACCCAGTACTTC. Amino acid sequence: CATRDRETQETQYF.

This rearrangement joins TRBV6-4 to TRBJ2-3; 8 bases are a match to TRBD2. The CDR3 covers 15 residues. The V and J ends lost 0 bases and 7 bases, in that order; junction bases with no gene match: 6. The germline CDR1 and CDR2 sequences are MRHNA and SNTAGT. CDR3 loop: CASSDSGGGTNTQYF. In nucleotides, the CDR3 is TGTGCCAGCAGTGACTCCGGGGGGGGAACAAATACGCAGTATTTT.

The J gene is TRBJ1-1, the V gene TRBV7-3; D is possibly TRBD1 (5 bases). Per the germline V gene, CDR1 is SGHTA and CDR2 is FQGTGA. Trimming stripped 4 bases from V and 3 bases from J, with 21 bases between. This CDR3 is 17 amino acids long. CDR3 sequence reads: CASSSKSGGLSDTEAFF. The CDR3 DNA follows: TGTGCCAGCAGCTCCAAAAGTGGGGGACTAAGTGACACTGAAGCTTTCTTT.

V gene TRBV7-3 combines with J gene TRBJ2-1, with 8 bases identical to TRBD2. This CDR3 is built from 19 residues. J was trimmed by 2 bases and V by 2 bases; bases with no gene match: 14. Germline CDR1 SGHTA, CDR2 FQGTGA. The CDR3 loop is CASSLFIWGSGDPYNEQFF. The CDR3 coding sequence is TGTGCCAGCAGCTTATTTATCTGGGGTAGCGGGGACCCCTACAATGAGCAGTTCTTC.